The T cell receptor (beta chain) under discussion was sequenced for a study of blood T cell repertoires in COVID-19 (dated by TCRdb to 2020 to 2022). At the level of the whole study: Collaborator samples came from the United States, Italy and Spain and covered acute and convalescent phases of COVID-19. The sample metadata nearly always contained a de-identified subject ID, COVID-19 status, age in years and sex. Subjects who had been exposed to COVID-19, were actively infected with it, or had recovered from it provided the deeply sampled blood TCRbeta repertoires that made up the dataset. The material from the prospective study consisted of cDNA or gDNA derived from T cells, B-cell-depleted T cells, or PBMCs. A freely available public database, intended as a resource for researchers studying the immune response to SARS-CoV-2, is where the repertoires were released. The samples were drawn from two sources: the first 160 participants of the ongoing ImmuneRACE study, and 1,000 to 1,500 subjects contributed by 6 global collaborators. HLA class I and class II types, where available, came from metadata supplied by the sample provider rather than from assay-based typing.

With regard to this clone: This receptor's antigen is unknown. Within one base of it there is no much larger clone, and no base qualities were kept.

The CDR3 runs 15 amino acids, cysteine and phenylalanine included. The read is trimmed to its CDR3 DNA, 45 bases read in frame from base 1. CDR1 and CDR2 were assigned from the germline V gene as SGHRS and YFSETQ. Trimming costs V 6 bases and J 3 bases, and their ends lie 18 bases apart. In Seattle, one collaborating source enrolled patients while the infection was active and tracked those patients longitudinally over the course of disease. Each collaborating institution followed its own protocols to collect whole blood in K2EDTA tubes. Collaborator samples were shipped for TCRbeta analysis as frozen whole blood, isolated PBMCs, or DNA extracted from either sample type. TCRbeta CDR3 regions were amplified from genomic DNA by means of the immunoSEQ Assay, a bias-controlled multiplex PCR. In the authors' own workflow: The number of nucleated cells in each sample was estimated by amplification of reference gene primers within the assay. To quantify the absolute abundance of each unique TCRbeta CDR3 rearrangement, sequence reads were collapsed and filtered. For each sample, productive Simpson clonality was calculated as the square root of Simpson's diversity index across productive rearrangements. TCRdb took over this immuneACCESS table, retaining in-frame rearrangements with V and J assigned. Such tables are incomplete; in checked studies, under half of the missing clones stem from an unresolved V gene, and the remainder is unexplained. D and trimming come from the DNA, and the V and J calls and clone size come from that table. The sample profile shows about 360,000 clones; about 88% of them were found once. The top ten hold 7.1% of the sample.

Beyond this particular receptor, the publication reports: How much clinical and demographic metadata was included differed by source and by participant, and the metadata was provided uncurated.

The receptor was isolated from a woman aged 55-70 years with COVID-19, enrolled during active disease. Sequenced input: peripheral blood. Recombination joined TRBV5-1 with TRBJ1-2, with no confidently assigned D gene. The nucleotides are TGCGCCAGCACAAAAATAGCGGGAGGAGACTATGGCTACACCTTC. Its product reads: CASTKIAGGDYGYTF.